The count of the clone carrying this T cell receptor (beta chain) is one. What it recognizes is unknown. This sample is part of a study of graft-versus-host responses after intestinal transplantation. Turning to the study itself: Among the recipients, transplants were multivisceral, liver-intestinal, or isolated intestinal. All of the recipients had induction that used anti-thymocyte globulin, then tacrolimus and steroids for about 3 years. General study findings and limits: Early declines in HvG clones that occurred post-transplant were associated with peak circulating GvH clone levels. Detected in recipient marrow were GvH clones, some of which were first observed in ileum or blood.

Some clones are missing from TCRdb's copy, which holds only in-frame ones; the method was immunoSEQ multiplex PCR. The sample comprises roughly 100,000 clones, roughly 87% of which are singletons, and 0.7% to 0.9% rests with the top ten. This CDR3 region has 14 residues. Between the trimmed V and J ends, which lost 1 base and 3 bases, there was a span of 10 bases. Germline CDR1 and CDR2: SGHRS and YFSETQ. The clonotype was recovered from a human donor who received an intestinal transplant. The chain is built from TRBV5-1 and TRBJ1-1; D is undetermined. Specimen: unstimulated CD4+ T cells sorted from spleen or lymph node cells, collected before intestinal transplant. This CDR3 reads CASSLTTDYTEAFF. The CDR3 DNA follows: TGCGCCAGCAGCTTGACCACTGATTACACTGAAGCTTTCTTT.